Described below is a single TCR beta chain sequence and its context. This clonotype is categorized as medium-sized (0.01 to 0.1%). Its antigen is still unknown. The input lacks base qualities; no much larger clone sits a single base away. CDR1 and CDR2 were assigned from the germline V gene as MDHEN and SYDVKM. The CDR3 contains 14 residues, cysteine and phenylalanine counted. Only CDR3 DNA is held: 42 bases, read in frame from base 1. Trimming takes 2 bases from V and 6 bases from J, and the germline ends sit 11 bases apart. This sample stems from a study of spatial heterogeneity in lung cancer (dated by TCRdb to between 2018 and 2020). For the wider study: More beta-chain than alpha-chain transcripts were consistently detected, likely reflecting higher beta-chain transcript abundance. In tumor regions, TCR transcript counts showed a strong correlation with a T cell transcriptional module score from matched bulk RNA-seq. In the raw uncorrected reads, each unique combination of TCR and UMI appeared more than ten times on average. In non-small cell lung cancer, the study quantitatively compared TCR alpha and beta repertoires across several tumor regions, matched nontumor lung, and blood. The study linked features of the TCR repertoire to counts of nonsynonymous mutations, which were determined by whole-exome sequencing of tumor tissue. Both alpha and beta chains were TCR-sequenced in hundreds of tumor regions, approximately 64 matched nontumor lung samples and roughly 50 PBMC samples obtained at surgery. What the research found in general, with its limitations: Additional single-cell paired TCR alpha and beta sequencing was considered necessary to confirm, at a functional level, the hypothesis that regional TCRs recognize regional mutations. The tumor nonsynonymous mutation count correlated with the number of expanded alpha and beta TCRs within the tumor. TCR-seq coverage of tumor T cells was estimated to be only approximately 7% for alpha chains and more than 11% for beta chains. The count of ubiquitous expanded TCRs correlated with the count of ubiquitous nonsynonymous mutations, and the count of regional expanded TCRs correlated with the count of regional nonsynonymous mutations.

The receptor library was made with 5' RACE. The listed sequencing device is NextSeq 500. To allow correction of PCR and sequencing errors, the TCR library protocol tagged every TCR cDNA molecule with a unique molecular identifier. For the original study's pipeline: TCR identification, UMI-based error correction and CDR3 extraction were all carried out with Decombinator tools. TCRs above a frequency of 2 per 1,000, corresponding to the top 1% of the tumor frequency distribution, were defined as expanded. Expanded tumor TCRs statistically deemed absent (corrected P<0.05) from at least one tumor region were classed as regional, and all other expanded tumor TCRs were classed as ubiquitous. Renyi diversity was calculated using the R vegan package after each repertoire was subsampled 100 times to 5,000 TCRs. CDR3 similarity networks were constructed using string-kernel similarity of amino acid triplets, with links drawn between CDR3s whose pairwise similarity was above 0.82. TCRdb reprocessed the public reads (quality trimming at Q25 with fastp, clone calling with MiXCR) and kept in-frame beta chains. Each entry merges the rows of one CDR3 protein and shows their most common DNA and genes. The authors' filters were not applied to this entry. This sample is represented by fewer than 1,000 distinct CDR3 sequences; roughly 15% of them were singletons. The ten largest clones add up to roughly 31% of the sample.

The time point label, as the study defines it: sample taken at primary tumor resection. Donors were approximately 72 patients with early-stage, untreated non-small cell lung cancer from the lung TRACERx cohort. Without any cell sorting, TCR sequencing was performed on whole RNA extracted either from tumor and nontumor lung tissue or from cryopreserved PBMC samples. Only patients with enough RNA available from two or more tumor regions were chosen for TCR sequencing. A lung pathologist reviewed the tumor and adjacent nontumor lung specimens before the specimens were selected. This TCR was sampled from a female donor with early-stage non-small cell lung cancer. Here the chain combines TRBV28 and TRBJ2-4; the D gene may be TRBD1 or TRBD2, since each aligns over 5 bases. Sequencing used lung tumor tissue, obtained at surgery. Here the CDR3 is given as CASSLGGGRNIQYF. The nucleotides read TGTGCCAGCAGTTTAGGGGGTGGGAGAAACATTCAGTACTTC.